This passage covers 12 T cell receptor beta chains from one sample sequenced in a study of cytomegalovirus exposure and HLA in healthy donors (TCRdb year 2017). The library was produced with the immunoSEQ multiplex PCR assay. For the multiplex PCR, a mixture combining 60 forward primers for TCR Vbeta segments and 13 reverse primers for TCR Jbeta segments was used. The table comes from immuneACCESS by way of TCRdb, which keeps in-frame sequences with V and J called. Part of the clones is missing from these tables; in studies checked, under half for an unresolved V gene and the rest for unknown reasons. The sample table holds around 90,000 clones, of which 81% were seen once. The ten largest clones take up 10% to 13% of the sample. Sequencing input: PBMCs. These receptors were collected from a human donor in good health.

On this clone: One end of the junction varies from germline; a read error may be responsible. The chain recombines TRBV7-9 with TRBJ2-2; maybe TRBD2 (5 bases). This CDR3 contains 12 residues. CDR1 is SEHNR and CDR2 is FQNEAQ in the germline V gene (reference sequence). The CDR3 nucleotides read TGTTCCAGCAGTTACGGGGCCGGGGAGCTGTTTTTT. Translated, it gives CSSSYGAGELFF.

Details on this clone: The sample carries other DNA sequences with the same CDR3. The chain links TRBV11-2 to TRBJ1-1; no clear D gene. V was shortened by 1 base and J by 6 bases, with 6 bases between the two germline ends. This CDR3 region has 12 residues. CDR1 SGHAT and CDR2 FQNNGV come from the germline V gene. In DNA form, the CDR3 reads TGTGCCAGCAGCTTAGCCGGTTCTGAAGCTTTCTTT. It specifies CASSLAGSEAFF.

The chain uses TRBV5-1 and TRBJ2-2, with D maybe TRBD2 (6 bases). Trimming pared 0 bases from V and 3 bases from J, leaving 9 bases between. This CDR3 has 15 amino acids. Germline assignment: CDR1 SGHRS and CDR2 YFSETQ. CDR3 nucleotides: TGCGCCAGCAGCTTGGGGCGACTAGACACCGGGGAGCTGTTTTTT. It codes for CASSLGRLDTGELFF.

The rearrangement links TRBV27 to TRBJ1-2; TRBD1 is a possible D gene (5 bases). Germline V gene lookup returns CDR1 MNHEY and CDR2 SMNVEV (reference sequence). The CDR3 is 17 amino acids. Trimming left V 4 bases short and J 4 bases short, with 22 bases between. The CDR3 coding sequence is TGTGCCAGCAGTTCCCTAGAACTCCGGGGACTGCTCTATGGCTACACCTTC. As protein: CASSSLELRGLLYGYTF.

The gene calls are TRBV25-1 and TRBJ1-2, with 8 bases that match TRBD1. This CDR3 is built from 13 residues. CDR1 is MGHDK, CDR2 SYGVNS, per germline. With V trimmed by 7 bases and J by 7 bases, 8 bases remained unmatched. Here the CDR3 reads CASTGGRGGGYTF. For the CDR3, the DNA is TGTGCCAGCACAGGGGGCAGGGGTGGTGGCTACACCTTC.

This clone was found once. The gene calls are TRBV6-1 and TRBJ1-3, with D unresolved. CDR1 MNHNS and CDR2 SASEGT come from the germline V gene. The CDR3 extends over 14 amino acids. V was pared by 4 bases and J by 0 bases, with 7 bases between. CDR3 sequence (DNA): TGTGCCAGCAGTGCGCTAAGCTCTGGAAACACCATATATTTT. Translating gives CASSALSSGNTIYF.

The chain recombines TRBV10-3 with TRBJ2-7; 11 positions match TRBD1. This CDR3 has 14 residues. CDR1 and CDR2 (germline): ENHRY, SYGVKD. With 6 bases clipped from V and 3 bases from J, the junction kept 4 bases outside the gene matches. CDR3 region: CAISGQGALYEQYF. The CDR3 DNA follows: TGTGCCATCAGCGGACAGGGGGCCCTCTACGAGCAGTACTTC.

V usage is TRBV11-3 and J usage is TRBJ2-7; 7 nucleotides line up with TRBD1. Losses at the gene ends were 5 bases for V and 9 bases for J; bases not matched to a gene: 7. CDR3 length: 12 amino acids. Germline CDR1 and CDR2: SGHNT and YENEEA. CDR3 residues: CASSIGGDLQYF. CDR3 DNA sequence: TGTGCCAGCAGCATAGGGGGCGACTTGCAGTACTTC. Looking up the rest from reference TRBV11-3 and TRBJ2-7 gives the full variable domain: EAGVVQSPRYKIIEKKQPVAFWCNPISGHNTLYWYLQNLGQGPELLIRYENEEAVDDSQLPKDRFSAERLKGVDSTLKIQPAELGDSAVYLCASSIGGDLQYFGPGTRLTVT.

The rearrangement uses TRBV2 and TRBJ1-4, with TRBD1 as a possible D gene (5 bases). Trimming cost V 4 bases and J 6 bases, with 9 bases left between them. The CDR3 totals 13 residues. Germline CDR1 and CDR2: SNHLY and FYNNEI. The CDR3 loop is CASSVGTYEKLFF. The CDR3 region has the DNA TGTGCCAGCAGTGTAGGGACTTATGAAAAACTGTTTTTT. Looking up the rest from reference TRBV2 and TRBJ1-4 gives the full variable domain: EPEVTQTPSHQVTQMGQEVILRCVPISNHLYFYWYRQILGQKVEFLVSFYNNEISEKSEIFDDQFSVERPDGSNFTLKIRSTKLEDSAMYFCASSVGTYEKLFFGSGTQLSVL.

The CDR3 here is CASSPGGSNQPQHF. CDR3 DNA sequence: TGTGCCAGCTCACCGGGGGGAAGCAATCAGCCCCAGCATTTT. The genes are TRBV18 and TRBJ1-5; TRBD1 might be the D (5 bases). The V end lost 3 bases, the J end lost 1 base, and 7 bases lay between the germline ends. Germline CDR1 and CDR2: KGHSH and LQKENI. This CDR3 contains 14 residues.

The DNA for the CDR3 is TGTGCCAGCTACCATGGGACTGGGAGCACAGATACGCAGTATTTT. It yields the protein CASYHGTGSTDTQYF. The chain uses TRBV6-1 and TRBJ2-3, with D maybe TRBD2 (6 bases). This CDR3 is 15 amino acids long. Trimming left V 8 bases short and J 0 bases short, with 15 bases between. Looked up from germline, CDR1 is MNHNS and CDR2 is SASEGT.

The rearrangement uses TRBV21-1 and TRBJ1-2; the D call TRBD1 from the table was never checked on the DNA. TRBV21-1 is annotated as a pseudogene. This CDR3 is built from 12 residues. The CDR3 here is CASSSRTPGYTF. DNA for the CDR3: TGTGCCAGCAGCTCTCGGACACCTGGCTACACCTTC.